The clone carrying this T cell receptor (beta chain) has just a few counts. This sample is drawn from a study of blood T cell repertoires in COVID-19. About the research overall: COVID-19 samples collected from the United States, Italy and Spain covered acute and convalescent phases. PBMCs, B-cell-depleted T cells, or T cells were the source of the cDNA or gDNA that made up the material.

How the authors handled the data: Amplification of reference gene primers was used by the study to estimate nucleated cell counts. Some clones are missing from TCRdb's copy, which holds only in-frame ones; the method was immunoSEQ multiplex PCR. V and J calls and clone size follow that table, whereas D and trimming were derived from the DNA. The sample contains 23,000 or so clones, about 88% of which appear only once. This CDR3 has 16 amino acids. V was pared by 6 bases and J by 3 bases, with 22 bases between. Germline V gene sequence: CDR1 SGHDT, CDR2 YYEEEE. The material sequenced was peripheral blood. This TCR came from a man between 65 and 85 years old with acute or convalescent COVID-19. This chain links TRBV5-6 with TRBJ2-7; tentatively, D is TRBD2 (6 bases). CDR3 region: CASIDELARLFYEQYF. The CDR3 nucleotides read TGTGCCAGCATCGATGAGCTAGCGAGATTATTCTACGAGCAGTACTTC.